The 2 T cell receptor beta chains in this list originate from one sample, sequenced in a study of T cell responses to AZD1222 COVID-19 vaccine (dated by TCRdb to about 2021). The time point label for this specimen denotes: baseline before first vaccination. The library relied on the immunoSEQ multiplex PCR assay. The clones in this table, taken by TCRdb from immuneACCESS, are in-frame only. Not every clone is retained; where verified, under half of the shortfall comes from an unresolved V gene, and the cause of the rest is unknown. The sample contains around 120,000 clones, about 92% of them found a single time. Clones ranked in the top ten supply more than 2.5% of the sample. The starting material was peripheral blood, obtained on day 0 of AZD1222 vaccination. All receptors derive from an adult in good health.

This rearrangement joins TRBV6-5 to TRBJ2-3, with D hard to call. This CDR3 has 12 residues. From germline, CDR1 is MNHEY and CDR2 SVGAGI. Deletions cut 8 bases from V and 9 bases from J, with 15 bases between. The CDR3 region has the DNA TGTGCCAGCGGGCCGCCAGCTACGACGCAGTATTTT. This encodes CASGPPATTQYF.

The chain carries TRBV11-2 and TRBJ1-1; D is uncertain. Germline loops: CDR1 SGHAT, CDR2 FQNNGV. Trimming shortened V by 0 bases and J by 7 bases, and 9 bases separated the two germline ends. This CDR3 comprises 13 residues. DNA for the CDR3: TGTGCCAGCAGCTTAGATCTGTACAGTGAAGCTTTCTTT. It translates to CASSLDLYSEAFF.